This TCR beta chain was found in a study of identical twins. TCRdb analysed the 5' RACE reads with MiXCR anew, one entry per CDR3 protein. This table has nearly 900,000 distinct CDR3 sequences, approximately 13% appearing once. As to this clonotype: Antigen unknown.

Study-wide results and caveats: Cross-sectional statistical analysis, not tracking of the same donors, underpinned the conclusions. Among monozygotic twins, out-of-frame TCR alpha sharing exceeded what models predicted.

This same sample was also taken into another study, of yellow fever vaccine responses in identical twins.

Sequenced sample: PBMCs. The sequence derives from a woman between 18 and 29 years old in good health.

The CDR3 spells CASSPATRLAGTDTQYF. The CDR3 DNA is TGTGCCAGCAGCCCGGCAACCCGACTAGCGGGCACAGATACGCAGTATTTT. V gene TRBV3-1 combines with J gene TRBJ2-3; TRBD2 aligns across 9 bases. In germline, CDR1 is LGHDT, CDR2 YNNKEL (reference sequence). V was clipped by 4 bases and J by 1 base; unmatched bases: 9. CDR3 length equals 17 residues.